This entry lists 27 T cell receptor beta chains sequenced from one sample in a study of spatial heterogeneity in lung cancer. TCRdb re-analysed the 5' RACE reads in MiXCR, keeping a single row per CDR3 protein. Of around 45,000 distinct CDR3 sequences listed, roughly 15% are singletons. Time point indicated: sample taken at primary tumor resection. Unsorted whole RNA samples from tumor, nontumor lung or frozen PBMC were sequenced. The starting material was PBMCs, obtained at surgery. The receptors come from a male donor with early-stage non-small cell lung cancer.

This clonotype was seen repeatedly, ten times or more. The chain combines TRBV27 with TRBJ1-1; unclear D gene. The V gene lost 5 bases and the J gene lost 0 bases, with 13 bases spanning the gap. Germline V gene sequence: CDR1 MNHEY, CDR2 SMNVEV (reference sequence). CDR3 length: 15 amino acids. The DNA of the CDR3 is TGTGCCAGCAGTCCGGTTCGATTTTTGAACACTGAAGCTTTCTTT. This codes for CASSPVRFLNTEAFF.

This clonotype was observed at least ten times. The chain employs TRBV4-1 and TRBJ2-5; no clear D. V lost 5 bases and J lost 5, with 12 bases in between. The CDR3 has 13 residues. Germline-derived CDR1 and CDR2 are MGHRA and YSYEKL. CDR3 region: CASSFGLSETQYF. The CDR3 DNA sequence: TGCGCCAGCAGCTTCGGCCTTAGTGAGACCCAGTACTTC.

The chain links TRBV3-1 to TRBJ2-6; D remains unclear. V was pared by 4 bases and J by 0 bases, with 7 bases between. The CDR3 length is 15 residues. CDR1 is LGHDT and CDR2 is YNNKEL in the germline V gene (reference sequence). CDR3 coding DNA: TGTGCCAGCAGCCCTTGGAGCTCTGGGGCCAACGTCCTGACTTTC. The encoded protein is CASSPWSSGANVLTF.

This clonotype was recorded a few times. For the CDR3, the DNA is TGTGCCAGCAGCCCCCTAGGGGGGGCAATTGGCTACACCTTC. Protein sequence: CASSPLGGAIGYTF. The gene calls are TRBV7-3 and TRBJ1-2; TRBD1 is a possible D gene (6 bases). Germline V CDR1 and CDR2: SGHTA, FQGTGA. The CDR3 runs to 14 residues. The V end lost 5 bases, the J end lost 7 bases, and 17 bases lay between the germline ends.

This clonotype was counted between two and nine times. The genes are TRBV29-1 and TRBJ1-1; 8 bases are shared with TRBD1. Trimming took 3 bases from V and 1 from J; bases not matched to a gene: 4. CDR3 length: 14 amino acids. Germline V gives CDR1 SQVTM, CDR2 ANQGSEA. In DNA form, the CDR3 reads TGCAGCGTTGAGCGGACAGGGAAGAACACTGAAGCTTTCTTT. Translation: CSVERTGKNTEAFF.

This clonotype was seen repeatedly, ten times or more. The chain employs TRBV4-3 and TRBJ2-7; 7 nucleotides match TRBD2. V lost 3 bases and J lost 4; bases outside the gene matches: 9. The CDR3 sequence is 15 residues long. The germline V gene has CDR1 LGHNA and CDR2 YSLEER. CDR3 bases: TGCGCCAGCAGCCACGATGCTAGCGGAGTTTACGAGCAGTACTTC. Translated: CASSHDASGVYEQYF.

This clonotype was detected ten times or more. The gene calls are TRBV9 and TRBJ2-1, with D possibly TRBD2 on 5 matching bases. The germline V gene has CDR1 SGDLS and CDR2 YYNGEE. The CDR3 has 13 residues. Trimming stripped 0 bases from V and 10 bases from J, with 11 bases between. The CDR3 bases are TGTGCCAGCAGCGTAGTGGGGAGTGGCGAGCAGTTCTTC. Protein: CASSVVGSGEQFF.

This clonotype appeared many times. This chain joins TRBV20-1 and TRBJ2-1; perhaps TRBD2 as D (5 bases). V was trimmed by 3 bases and J by 9 bases, leaving 15 bases between them. This CDR3 is 13 amino acids long. CDR1 is DFQATT and CDR2 is SNEGSKA in the germline V gene (reference sequence). For the CDR3, the DNA is TGCAGTGCTAGGGCCAGCGGTGGTGTTGAGCAGTTCTTC. Translation gives CSARASGGVEQFF.

The rearrangement joins TRBV5-1 to TRBJ2-7; D perhaps matches TRBD2 (5 bases). CDR1 and CDR2 from the germline V gene are SGHRS and YFSETQ. V was cut by 0 bases and J by 6 bases, with 7 bases left in between. This CDR3 is 12 amino acids long. The CDR3 coding sequence is TGCGCCAGCAGCTTGGCTAGCTCCGAGCAGTACTTC. Its translation is CASSLASSEQYF.

This clonotype has ten or more counts. CDR3 coding DNA: TGTGCCAGCAGCGTAGGAGGCCTAAGCGGCGAGCAGTACTTC. Translating gives CASSVGGLSGEQYF. The chain is built from TRBV9 and TRBJ2-7; perhaps TRBD2 as D (5 bases). The CDR3 sequence is 14 residues long. Germline-derived CDR1 and CDR2 are SGDLS and YYNGEE. V lost 0 bases to trimming and J lost 6 bases, with 13 bases between them.

V and J are TRBV3-1 and TRBJ1-2, with D perhaps matching TRBD1 (6 bases). CDR1 and CDR2 (germline): LGHDT, YNNKEL (reference sequence). The CDR3 is 11 amino acids. V shed 4 bases and J shed 8 bases, with 8 bases lying between them. The CDR3, as DNA: TGTGCCAGCAGCCGGGGGCGCGGCTACACCTTC. This translates into CASSRGRGYTF.

This clonotype has a count of ten or more. The genes are TRBV7-9 and TRBJ2-5, with D perhaps matching TRBD1 or TRBD2 (6 bases each). CDR1 and CDR2 from the germline V gene are SEHNR and FQNEAQ (reference sequence). The CDR3 consists of 14 residues. V was pared by 5 bases and J by 4 bases, with 14 bases between. The CDR3: CASSPFRGGETQYF. The CDR3 DNA is TGTGCCAGCAGCCCCTTCAGGGGAGGAGAGACCCAGTACTTC. Full variable domain (missing parts from reference TRBV7-9 and TRBJ2-5): DTGVSQNPRHKITKRGQNVTFRCDPISEHNRLYWYRQTLGQGPEFLTYFQNEAQLEKSRLLSDRFSAERPKGSFSTLEIQRTEQGDSAMYLCASSPFRGGETQYFGPGTRLLVL.

This clonotype was seen more than once but under ten times. The rearrangement links TRBV29-1 to TRBJ1-1; D remains ambiguous. The V end was cut by 6 bases, the J end by 3 bases, with 8 bases between. CDR3 length: 11 residues. Germline V gene sequence: CDR1 SQVTM, CDR2 ANQGSEA. Here the CDR3 reads CSVPFYTEAFF. CDR3 DNA sequence: TGCAGCGTCCCATTTTACACTGAAGCTTTCTTT. Variable domain in full (rest from reference TRBV29-1 and TRBJ1-1): SAVISQKPSRDICQRGTSLTIQCQVDSQVTMMFWYRQQPGQSLTLIATANQGSEATYESGFVIDKFPISRPNLTFSTLTVSNMSPEDSSIYLCSVPFYTEAFFGQGTRLTVV.

At least ten counts were recorded for this clonotype. The chain carries TRBV5-6 and TRBJ2-5, with D hard to call. This CDR3 has 14 amino acids. The V end was cut by 1 base, the J end by 4 bases, with 11 bases between. Per the germline V gene, CDR1 is SGHDT and CDR2 is YYEEEE. The CDR3 region has the DNA TGTGCCAGCAGCTTGTTTCGGGTGTCAGAGACCCAGTACTTC. This encodes CASSLFRVSETQYF.

The CDR3 coding sequence is TGCAGTGGTAGTCGGGACGCCTACGAGCAGTACTTC. It encodes CSGSRDAYEQYF. The chain recombines TRBV20-1 with TRBJ2-7; either TRBD1 or TRBD2 may supply D (5 bases each). Germline values: CDR1 DFQATT, CDR2 SNEGSKA (reference sequence). The CDR3 contains 12 residues. Trimming pared 7 bases from V and 2 bases from J, leaving 12 bases between.

This clonotype was detected ten times or more. The CDR3 spells CASTAGLIQYF. The CDR3 DNA sequence: TGTGCCAGCACCGCGGGACTAATTCAGTACTTC. V usage is TRBV12-3 or TRBV12-4 and J usage is TRBJ2-4; 7 bases are a match to TRBD2. The CDR3 is 11 amino acids. J gave up 10 bases and V 7 bases, and 4 bases lay outside the gene matches.

As to this clonotype: A much more abundant neighbour one base away suggests this may be a read error. Likely a read error: the CDR3 ends without its conserved phenylalanine or tryptophan. The genes are TRBV28 and TRBJ1-2; a weak D match, TRBD1 (5 bases). CDR3 length: 16 residues. CDR1 MDHEN and CDR2 SYDVKM come from the germline V gene. V was clipped by 8 bases and J by 4 bases, with 23 bases between them. The CDR3 region is CASSWRGSNPFYGYTS. CDR3 bases: TGTGCCAGCTCCTGGAGGGGATCAAATCCCTTCTATGGCTACACCTCC.

The chain has TRBV11-3 and TRBJ2-2; TRBD2 might be the D (5 bases). Germline V lookup: CDR1 SGHNT, CDR2 YENEEA. The CDR3 sequence is 15 residues long. V was trimmed by 5 bases and J by 6 bases, leaving 16 bases between them. This chain's CDR3 is CASSMTGIRPGELFF. The CDR3 DNA sequence: TGTGCCAGCAGCATGACGGGAATAAGGCCCGGGGAGCTGTTTTTT.

This clonotype was recorded many times. V usage is TRBV4-2 and J usage is TRBJ2-7; a possible D gene is TRBD1 (6 bases). V was cut by 0 bases and J by 3 bases, with 12 bases left in between. The CDR3 totals 15 residues. Germline V gene sequence: CDR1 LGHNA, CDR2 YNFKEQ. The CDR3 region has the DNA TGTGCCAGCAGCCAAGAAGCGGCCAGGGGCTACGAGCAGTACTTC. Its protein product is CASSQEAARGYEQYF.

This clonotype was detected a few times. CDR3 amino acids: CASSLWTSGLSTDTQYF. CDR3 coding DNA: TGCGCCAGCAGCTTATGGACTAGCGGACTTAGCACAGATACGCAGTATTTT. V gene TRBV5-1 combines with J gene TRBJ2-3, with TRBD2 matching 10 bases. In germline, CDR1 is SGHRS, CDR2 YFSETQ. The CDR3 consists of 17 residues. The junction had 6 bases not matched to a gene; V was cut back by 2 bases and J by 0 bases.

The rearrangement joins TRBV7-3 to TRBJ2-1; 11 nucleotides match TRBD2. Germline V CDR1 and CDR2: SGHTA, FQGTGA. The V segment lost 4 bases and the J segment 6 bases; nucleotides outside the gene matches: 5. This CDR3 comprises 15 residues. The CDR3 region is CASSSLAGARNEQFF. The CDR3 DNA is TGTGCCAGCAGCTCACTAGCGGGAGCTCGCAATGAGCAGTTCTTC.

The chain links TRBV4-3 to TRBJ2-2, with D tentatively TRBD2 (7 bases). From germline, CDR1 is LGHNA and CDR2 YSLEER. The CDR3 runs 15 residues. Trimming cost V 0 bases and J 5 bases, with 10 bases left between them. CDR3 DNA: TGCGCCAGCAGCCAAGATAGGGGGGGAACCGGGGAGCTGTTTTTT. This codes for CASSQDRGGTGELFF.

This clonotype appeared a few times. V and J are TRBV10-3 and TRBJ2-5; D possibly corresponds to TRBD2 (6 bases). Germline assignment: CDR1 ENHRY and CDR2 SYGVKD. Trimming shortened V by 1 base and J by 1 base, and 13 bases separated the two germline ends. This CDR3 region has 16 residues. For the CDR3, the DNA is TGTGCCATCAGTGAGTATAGCGGAGGATCCCAAGAGACCCAGTACTTC. Translated: CAISEYSGGSQETQYF.

The V call is TRBV6-1, the J call TRBJ1-1; 11 nucleotides agree with TRBD1. CDR1 and CDR2 (germline): MNHNS, SASEGT. The CDR3 extends over 13 amino acids. The V and J ends lost 6 bases and 5 bases, in that order; junction bases with no gene match: 2. The CDR3 sequence: CASRDRGHTEAFF. The CDR3 bases are TGTGCCAGCAGGGACAGGGGGCATACTGAAGCTTTCTTT.

The chain is built from TRBV2 and TRBJ2-2; weak D call: TRBD2 (6 bases). Trimming cost V 2 bases and J 0 bases, with 10 bases left between them. The germline V gene encodes CDR1 SNHLY and CDR2 FYNNEI. The CDR3 consists of 16 residues. CDR3 DNA sequence: TGTGCCAGCAGTGAATCGGGGGTCGCGAACACCGGGGAGCTGTTTTTT. It is translated as CASSESGVANTGELFF.

This clonotype has a single count. The chain links TRBV2 to TRBJ1-1; D gene uncertain. The CDR3 extends over 16 amino acids. Deletions cut 2 bases from V and 0 bases from J, with 13 bases between. Germline CDR1 and CDR2: SNHLY and FYNNEI. The CDR3 reads CASSEFTWAMNTEAFF. The CDR3 nucleotides are TGTGCCAGCAGTGAATTTACATGGGCCATGAACACTGAAGCTTTCTTT.

This clonotype was counted at least ten times. The chain joins TRBV6-5 to TRBJ2-5, with D possibly matching TRBD1 (6 bases). The CDR3 runs 13 residues. Germline-derived CDR1 and CDR2 are MNHEY and SVGAGI. V lost 4 bases to trimming and J lost 2 bases, with 8 bases between them. CDR3 in amino acids: CASSFQGQETQYF. Here the CDR3 DNA reads TGTGCCAGCAGTTTCCAGGGGCAAGAGACCCAGTACTTC.